This is a list of T cell receptor beta chains from one sample in a study of OX40 agonist ivuxolimab in advanced cancers. Using immunoSEQ multiplex PCR, the repertoire was profiled, and TCRdb retains in-frame clones only, with some absent. The profile shows about 80,000 clones, about 93% of them singletons. Sequenced here: CD4+ or CD8+ T cells sorted from blood, sampled in a trial of the OX40 agonist ivuxolimab. All receptors come from an adult with an advanced solid tumor such as melanoma, head and neck, liver or kidney cancer. Both conserved end residues are part of each CDR3. Each record gives: clone size, J gene, D gene, V gene, CDR3 length, CDR3 DNA, CDR3 protein. D genes are given only for firm matches. Clone size is shown for a subset of rows, as once, few, many or a class of expanded clone.

. TRBJ2-3 . TRBV5-1 16 TGCGCCAGCAGCTTGGCCGGCCCGGGGGGCACAGATACGCAGTATTTT CASSLAGPGGTDTQYF
. TRBJ2-3 TRBD2 TRBV5-1 15 TGCGCCAGCAGCTGGGGACTAGCGGACGCAGATACGCAGTATTTT CASSWGLADADTQYF
. TRBJ2-3 . TRBV27 12 TGTGCCAGCAACTTCAACACAGATACGCAGTATTTT CASNFNTDTQYF
. TRBJ2-1 . TRBV5-5 12 TGTGCCAGCAGCTTGGTTTTCGATGAGCAGTTCTTC CASSLVFDEQFF
. TRBJ2-1 TRBD1 TRBV7-9 15 TGTGCCAGCAGCTCGGACCCGACAGGGTTCAATGAGCAGTTCTTC CASSSDPTGFNEQFF
. TRBJ2-3 . TRBV7-2 14 TGTGCCAGCAGCCCTAAACTCGTCACAGATACGCAGTATTTT CASSPKLVTDTQYF
. TRBJ2-2 . TRBV7-6 13 TGTGCCAGCCTCGGCGGGAATAGGGGGGAGCTGTTTTTT CASLGGNRGELFF
. TRBJ2-6 TRBD1 TRBV15 15 TGCGGGATGGGACAGTGGGGCTCTGGGGCCAACGTCCTGACTTTC CGMGQWGSGANVLTF
. TRBJ2-7 . TRBV2 14 TGTGCCAGCAGGAGCACAGGGCAGTCCTACGAGCAGTACTTC CASRSTGQSYEQYF
. TRBJ2-7 TRBD1 TRBV5-4 15 TGTGCCAGCAGCTTAAAGGGGGCTCCCCCCTACGAGCAGTACTTC CASSLKGAPPYEQYF
. TRBJ2-3 . TRBV30 15 TGTGCCTGGAATGCCCCCAGGGAGCGCCGAGATACGCAGTATTTT CAWNAPRERRDTQYF
once TRBJ2-7 . TRBV11-3 13 TGTGCCAGCAGCTTAGGGGACTCCTACGAGCAGTACTTC CASSLGDSYEQYF
. TRBJ1-1 . TRBV30 12 TGTGCCTGGAGTACCCAAATCACTGAAGCTTTCTTT CAWSTQITEAFF
. TRBJ2-1 . TRBV19 13 TGTGCCAGTAGTATAAATGTAGCGGAGGAGCAGTTCTTC CASSINVAEEQFF
once TRBJ2-2 . TRBV23-1 23 TGCGCCAGCACTCGATTTACCTATATGACAGCAAGCAGGGGTTTGTGGAACACCGGGGAGCTGTTTTTT CASTRFTYMTASRGLWNTGELFF
once TRBJ1-5 . TRBV18 15 TGTGCCAGCTCACCCTCAGGGTTAGACAATCAGCCCCAGCATTTT CASSPSGLDNQPQHF
. TRBJ1-2 . TRBV6-5 13 TGTGCCAGCAGTGAAATAGGGGGCTATGGCTACACCTTC CASSEIGGYGYTF
. TRBJ1-1 . TRBV10-3 14 TGTGCCATCAGTGAGAGGAGGGAAAACACTGAAGCTTTCTTT CAISERRENTEAFF
. TRBJ2-2 TRBD2 TRBV9 15 TGTGCCAGCAGCGTAGAGGCTAGCGGGACCGGGGAGCTGTTTTTT CASSVEASGTGELFF
. TRBJ2-3 . TRBV7-6 14 TGTGCCAGCAGCTTAGATGTCGGGCAGGATACGCAGTATTTT CASSLDVGQDTQYF
. TRBJ2-3 TRBD2 TRBV7-2 14 TGTGCCAGCAGCTCCGGGACTAGCGGTGTTACGCAGTATTTT CASSSGTSGVTQYF
. TRBJ2-2 . TRBV5-4 17 TGTGCCAGCAGCTTGAGGGGAAAGGGTCCGAACACCGGGGAGCTGTTTTTT CASSLRGKGPNTGELFF
once TRBJ2-6 TRBD1 TRBV29-1 14 TGCAGCGTTGGGGACAGGGCTGGGGCCAACGTCCTGACTTTC CSVGDRAGANVLTF
. TRBJ2-5 . TRBV15 15 TGTGCCACCAGCAGAGGGTCTAGCGAAGGAGAGACCCAGTACTTC CATSRGSSEGETQYF
. TRBJ2-7 . TRBV6-6 14 TGTGCCAGCAGTTCCGCGGGCGTGGCGTACGAGCAGTACTTC CASSSAGVAYEQYF
. TRBJ2-7 TRBD2 TRBV4-3 19 TGCGCCAGCAGCCAAGAAGGAGCCGACTGGACTAGCGGGGGCTACGAGCAGTACTTC CASSQEGADWTSGGYEQYF
. TRBJ2-1 TRBD2 TRBV19 14 TGTGCCAGTAGTACTCTAGCGGGACACAATGAGCAGTTCTTC CASSTLAGHNEQFF
. TRBJ2-1 . TRBV5-1 14 TGCGCCAGCAGCTTGGGCGGAGTCAACAATGAGCAGTTCTTC CASSLGGVNNEQFF
. TRBJ2-5 TRBD2 TRBV19 15 TGTGCCAGTAGTACTCTAGGACTAGCGCAAGAGACCCAGTACTTC CASSTLGLAQETQYF
. TRBJ2-2 . TRBV5-1 15 TGCGCCAGCAGCTTGGGCGGTGGGGACACCGGGGAGCTGTTTTTT CASSLGGGDTGELFF
. TRBJ2-7 . TRBV6-1 11 TGTGCCAGCAGTAACTTATACGAGCAGTACTTC CASSNLYEQYF
. TRBJ1-5 . TRBV6-1 15 TGTGCCAGCAGTGTCCACAGGGACGGCAATCAGCCCCAGCATTTT CASSVHRDGNQPQHF
. TRBJ2-5 . TRBV9 13 TGTGCCAGCAGCGTAGTCGGGGAGGAGACCCAGTACTTC CASSVVGEETQYF
. TRBJ1-1 . TRBV5-4 15 TGTGCCAGCAGCCTCCGGACAGTCCTGAACACTGAAGCTTTCTTT CASSLRTVLNTEAFF
once TRBJ2-5 . TRBV5-1 14 TGCGCCAGCAGCTTCGCCCAGTTCCAAGAGACCCAGTACTTC CASSFAQFQETQYF
. TRBJ2-1 . TRBV27 14 TGTGCCAGCAGTTTTCTGGGGGACGGAAGGGAGCAGTTCTTC CASSFLGDGREQFF
. TRBJ2-1 . TRBV6-6 15 TGTGCCAGCAGTTACGGGTCTAGCCTCGGGAATGAGCAGTTCTTC CASSYGSSLGNEQFF
. TRBJ2-7 TRBD1 TRBV28 15 TGTGCCAGCAGTGGGACAGGAGCCTCCTCCTACGAGCAGTACTTC CASSGTGASSYEQYF
. TRBJ1-2 TRBD1 TRBV19 16 TGTGCCAGTGAAAACAACCAGGGGGCAGGCCCTTATGGCTACACCTTC CASENNQGAGPYGYTF
. TRBJ2-3 TRBD2 TRBV5-6 16 TGTGCCAGCAGCGCCGGGGGTAGCGGGGGCACAGATACGCAGTATTTT CASSAGGSGGTDTQYF
. TRBJ1-1 . TRBV19 17 TGTGCCAGTAGTATAGATGGGCCAGGGAGGGGGAACACTGAAGCTTTCTTT CASSIDGPGRGNTEAFF
once TRBJ2-2 . TRBV28 15 TGTGCCAGCACCCCCTTCGAAGGTAGGACCCGGGAGCTGTTTTTT CASTPFEGRTRELFF
. TRBJ1-1 . TRBV7-2 13 TGTGCCAGCAGCTTAGACAGGGTCACTGAAGCTTTCTTT CASSLDRVTEAFF
. TRBJ2-6 . TRBV4-3 18 TGCGCCAGCAGCCAAGTCGGAGAGGTGAGGTCTGGGGCCAACGTCCTGACTTTC CASSQVGEVRSGANVLTF
. TRBJ2-5 TRBD1 TRBV11-2 13 TGTGCCAGCAGCTTAGGTTGGAACAGGGGTAAGTACTTC CASSLGWNRGKYF
. TRBJ2-3 . TRBV6-5 15 TGTGCCAGCAGTTACTCCGTTGGCTCTACCGATACGCAGTATTTT CASSYSVGSTDTQYF
. TRBJ2-3 TRBD1 TRBV5-1 15 TGCGCCAGCAGCTCCACGGGACAGGGCACAGATACGCAGTATTTT CASSSTGQGTDTQYF
once TRBJ2-7 TRBD2 TRBV5-1 17 TGCGCCAGCAGCCTTCCGACTAGCGGGAGTGCGGCTCGCGAGCAGTACTTC CASSLPTSGSAAREQYF